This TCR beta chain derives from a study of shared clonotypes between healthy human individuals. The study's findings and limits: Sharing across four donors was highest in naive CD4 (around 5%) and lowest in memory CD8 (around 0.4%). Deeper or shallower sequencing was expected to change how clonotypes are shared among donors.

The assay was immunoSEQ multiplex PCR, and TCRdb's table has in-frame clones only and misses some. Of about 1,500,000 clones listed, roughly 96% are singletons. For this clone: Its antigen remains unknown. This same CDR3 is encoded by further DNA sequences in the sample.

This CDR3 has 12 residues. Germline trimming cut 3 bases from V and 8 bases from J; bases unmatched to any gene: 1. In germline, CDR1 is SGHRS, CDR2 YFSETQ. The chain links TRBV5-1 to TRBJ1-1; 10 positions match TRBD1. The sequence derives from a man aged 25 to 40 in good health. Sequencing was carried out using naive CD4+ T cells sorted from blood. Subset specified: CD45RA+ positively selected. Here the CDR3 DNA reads TGCGCCAGCAGCTCGACAGGGGGCGAAGCTTTCTTT. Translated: CASSSTGGEAFF.